A selection of T cell receptor beta chains follows, all from one sample in a study of blood T cell repertoires in COVID-19. The data were produced by immunoSEQ multiplex PCR, yet TCRdb's version contains in-frame clones alone and is incomplete. The table includes about 210,000 clones, 88% detected once. The sample consisted of peripheral blood. These receptor sequences come from a man between 65 and 85 years old with acute or convalescent COVID-19. The CDR3 runs from the conserved cysteine through the conserved F or W. Fields, in order: D gene, J gene, clone size, V gene, CDR3 protein, CDR3 DNA. D genes are given only for firm matches. Not all rows give a size; the values are once, few, many and, for expanded clones, a class.

NA TRBJ2-3 NA TRBV9 CASSPMGAGTDTQYF TGTGCCAGCAGCCCAATGGGGGCAGGTACAGATACGCAGTATTTT
TRBD1 TRBJ1-5 few TRBV7-8 CASSTGQGASQPQHF TGTGCCAGCAGCACGGGACAGGGGGCGAGTCAGCCCCAGCATTTT
NA TRBJ2-7 NA TRBV29-1 CSVVWQGYEQYF TGCAGCGTTGTTTGGCAGGGCTACGAGCAGTACTTC
TRBD2 TRBJ2-2 NA TRBV6-2/TRBV6-3 CASSSRLAGLNTGELFF TGTGCCAGCAGTTCCCGACTAGCGGGACTGAACACCGGGGAGCTGTTTTTT
NA TRBJ2-3 few TRBV19 CASSIGRTTDTQYF TGTGCCAGTAGTATTGGGCGTACTACAGATACGCAGTATTTT
NA TRBJ1-6 NA TRBV5-5 CASSTHSSYNSPLHF TGTGCCAGCAGTACTCATAGCTCCTATAATTCACCCCTCCACTTT
TRBD1 TRBJ1-1 NA TRBV5-6 CASRLWRGRTEAFF TGTGCCAGCAGGCTTTGGAGGGGGCGAACTGAAGCTTTCTTT
TRBD1 TRBJ1-1 NA TRBV29-1 CSVRGGQGFTEAFF TGCAGCGTAAGGGGGGGACAGGGGTTCACTGAAGCTTTCTTT
TRBD2 TRBJ2-7 NA TRBV5-1 CASSIGLAGGPFGSYEQYF TGCGCCAGCAGCATAGGACTAGCGGGAGGGCCATTTGGGTCCTACGAGCAGTACTTC
NA TRBJ2-1 once TRBV7-9 CASSLDSSVDEQFF TGTGCCAGCAGCTTAGATTCTAGCGTGGATGAGCAGTTCTTC
TRBD1 TRBJ1-1 NA TRBV10-3 CAISEMAGGMNTEAFF TGTGCCATCAGTGAGATGGCAGGGGGGATGAACACTGAAGCTTTCTTT
NA TRBJ1-1 NA TRBV5-1 CASRYPGVRTEAFF TGCGCCAGCAGATACCCGGGGGTGCGGACTGAAGCTTTCTTT
NA TRBJ2-3 once TRBV6-4 CASSATGTTTDTQYF TGTGCCAGCAGTGCAACCGGGACAACCACAGATACGCAGTATTTT
TRBD1 TRBJ2-7 NA TRBV24-1 CATSDPRDRDDF TGTGCCACCAGTGATCCACGGGACAGGGACGACTTC
TRBD2 TRBJ2-3 NA TRBV13 CASSSRLAGGADTQYF TGTGCCAGCAGCTCGAGACTAGCGGGAGGGGCAGATACGCAGTATTTT
TRBD1 TRBJ2-7 NA TRBV6-2/TRBV6-3 CASSQTGGPYEQYF TGTGCCAGCAGTCAAACAGGGGGCCCCTACGAGCAGTACTTC
NA TRBJ1-1 NA TRBV6-6 CASSTPVWNTEAFF TGTGCCAGCAGTACTCCCGTCTGGAACACTGAAGCTTTCTTT
TRBD1 TRBJ1-5 NA TRBV27 CASSLSRTQGGQPQHF TGTGCCAGCAGTTTAAGTAGGACCCAGGGGGGTCAGCCCCAGCATTTT
NA TRBJ2-2 NA TRBV5-4 CASSFSGRGTGELFF TGTGCCAGCAGCTTTTCGGGTCGTGGCACCGGGGAGCTGTTTTTT
NA TRBJ2-7 NA TRBV6-5 CASSYSGLLGEQYF TGTGCCAGCAGTTACTCAGGACTCCTAGGCGAGCAGTACTTC
NA TRBJ1-1 NA TRBV10-3 CAISGLVDTEAFF TGTGCCATCAGTGGCCTGGTAGACACTGAAGCTTTCTTT
NA TRBJ2-1 NA TRBV7-9 CASSLLLSYNEQFF TGTGCCAGCAGCTTACTCCTGTCCTACAATGAGCAGTTCTTC
NA TRBJ2-7 NA TRBV28 CASSATAREQYF TGTGCCAGCAGCGCGACAGCGCGGGAGCAGTACTTC
TRBD1 TRBJ1-3 NA TRBV7-9 CASSRTGDSGNTIYF TGTGCCAGCAGCCGGACAGGGGACTCTGGAAACACCATATATTTT
NA TRBJ2-1 few TRBV21-1 CASSKGVWGTGFFHEQFF TGTGCCAGCAGCAAAGGAGTTTGGGGGACAGGTTTTTTCCATGAGCAGTTCTTC
TRBD1 TRBJ2-7 NA TRBV3-1/TRBV3-2 CASSQARTGGYDEQYF TGTGCCAGCAGCCAAGCCCGGACAGGGGGCTACGACGAGCAGTACTTC
TRBD2 TRBJ2-1 NA TRBV9 CASSVVVAGVDEQFF TGTGCCAGCAGCGTAGTGGTAGCGGGAGTGGATGAGCAGTTCTTC
NA TRBJ1-5 NA TRBV28 CASRLSNQPQHF TGTGCCAGCAGACTTAGCAATCAGCCCCAGCATTTT
TRBD2 TRBJ2-7 NA TRBV3-1/TRBV3-2 CASSGLTSGNGGELSVHEQYF TGTGCCAGCAGCGGATTGACTAGCGGGAACGGAGGGGAGCTGTCAGTCCACGAGCAGTACTTC
TRBD1 TRBJ2-2 NA TRBV28 CASSYRGRSAGELFF TGTGCCAGCAGTTACAGGGGGCGCTCGGCCGGGGAGCTGTTTTTT
NA TRBJ2-5 NA TRBV12-3/TRBV12-4 CASSLRAGETQYF TGTGCCAGCAGTTTACGGGCGGGAGAGACCCAGTACTTC
NA TRBJ1-6 NA TRBV6-5 CATSGMGFYNSPLHF TGTGCCACCTCAGGAATGGGTTTCTATAATTCACCCCTCCACTTT
TRBD2 TRBJ2-7 once TRBV5-4 CASSSQRDPTYEQYF TGTGCCAGCAGCTCTCAGCGGGACCCAACCTACGAGCAGTACTTC
NA TRBJ1-5 few TRBV11-2 CASSFPHQPQHF TGTGCCAGCAGCTTCCCTCATCAGCCCCAGCATTTT
NA TRBJ1-5 NA TRBV30 CAWRGGRQQPQHF TGTGCCTGGAGAGGGGGAAGGCAGCAGCCCCAGCATTTT
NA TRBJ2-7 NA TRBV5-4 CASSLGQYEQYF TGTGCCAGCAGCTTAGGACAGTACGAGCAGTACTTC
TRBD2 TRBJ2-1 NA TRBV6-6 CASSSRTSTSYEQFF TGTGCCAGCAGTTCCCGGACTAGCACTAGCTATGAGCAGTTCTTC
TRBD2 TRBJ2-1 NA TRBV7-3 CASSLGWNIAGGYNEQFF TGTGCCAGCAGCTTAGGCTGGAATATAGCGGGAGGGTACAATGAGCAGTTCTTC
TRBD1 TRBJ1-3 NA TRBV5-1 CASSFQGVGSGNTIYF TGCGCCAGCAGCTTCCAGGGGGTCGGCTCTGGAAACACCATATATTTT
TRBD1 TRBJ1-1 NA TRBV12-3/TRBV12-4 CASSEQRQGKAFF TGTGCCAGCAGTGAACAAAGACAGGGGAAAGCTTTCTTT
NA TRBJ1-5 NA TRBV4-1 CASSQGWGENQPQHF TGCGCCAGCAGCCAAGGATGGGGAGAGAATCAGCCCCAGCATTTT
TRBD1 TRBJ1-4 NA TRBV19 CASSPLDRGSTNEKLFF TGTGCCAGTAGTCCGCTGGACAGGGGATCGACTAATGAAAAACTGTTTTTT
TRBD1 TRBJ2-2 NA TRBV6-2/TRBV6-3 CASSYTRQGSATGELFF TGTGCCAGCAGTTACACACGACAGGGTTCGGCCACCGGGGAGCTGTTTTTT
NA TRBJ1-2 once TRBV2 CASRGQGKGYGYTF TGTGCCAGCAGAGGGCAGGGGAAGGGCTATGGCTACACCTTC
NA TRBJ1-1 NA TRBV7-2 CASSTTTGFEAFF TGTGCCAGCAGCACCACGACAGGATTTGAAGCTTTCTTT
NA TRBJ2-1 once TRBV7-2 CASSSLQGLKEQFF TGTGCCAGCAGCTCCCTCCAGGGTCTGAAGGAGCAGTTCTTC
TRBD1 TRBJ2-1 NA TRBV7-3 CASSLGTGLSNEQFF TGTGCCAGCAGCTTAGGGACAGGGTTGTCCAATGAGCAGTTCTTC
TRBD2 TRBJ2-3 NA TRBV5-4 CASSYRLAGVPNTQYF TGTGCCAGCAGCTACCGATTAGCGGGAGTGCCGAATACGCAGTATTTT
TRBD1 TRBJ1-1 few TRBV19 CASSSRDRGLTEAFF TGTGCCAGTAGTAGCCGGGACAGGGGGCTAACTGAAGCTTTCTTT
TRBD2 TRBJ2-1 NA TRBV3-1/TRBV3-2 CASSLGGSGSGYEQFF TGTGCCAGCAGCCTCGGGGGGAGCGGGAGTGGGTATGAGCAGTTCTTC
TRBD1 TRBJ1-1 NA TRBV5-1 CASSIRQGMNTEAFF TGCGCCAGCAGCATACGACAGGGGATGAACACTGAAGCTTTCTTT
TRBD1 TRBJ1-1 NA TRBV12-3/TRBV12-4 CASSPGTGVEAFF TGTGCCAGCAGCCCCGGGACAGGGGTTGAAGCTTTCTTT
TRBD2 TRBJ2-1 few TRBV6-1 CASSGGGLAGVNEQFF TGTGCCAGCAGTGGTGGGGGCCTAGCGGGAGTCAATGAGCAGTTCTTC
TRBD2 TRBJ2-7 NA TRBV7-2 CASSFLLAGVSEQYF TGTGCCAGCAGCTTTCTACTAGCGGGAGTATCCGAGCAGTACTTC
TRBD1 TRBJ1-4 NA TRBV7-9 CASSFTGGEKLFF TGTGCCAGCAGCTTCACAGGGGGTGAAAAACTGTTTTTT
NA TRBJ1-6 NA TRBV18 CASSPPTANSPLHF TGTGCCAGCTCACCTCCGACAGCTAATTCACCCCTCCACTTT
TRBD2 TRBJ2-7 few TRBV7-2 CASSTSGSSYEQYF TGTGCCAGCAGCACAAGCGGGAGTTCCTACGAGCAGTACTTC
TRBD1 TRBJ2-5 NA TRBV14 CASSPTGALLETQYF TGTGCCAGCAGTCCGACAGGGGCGCTATTAGAGACCCAGTACTTC